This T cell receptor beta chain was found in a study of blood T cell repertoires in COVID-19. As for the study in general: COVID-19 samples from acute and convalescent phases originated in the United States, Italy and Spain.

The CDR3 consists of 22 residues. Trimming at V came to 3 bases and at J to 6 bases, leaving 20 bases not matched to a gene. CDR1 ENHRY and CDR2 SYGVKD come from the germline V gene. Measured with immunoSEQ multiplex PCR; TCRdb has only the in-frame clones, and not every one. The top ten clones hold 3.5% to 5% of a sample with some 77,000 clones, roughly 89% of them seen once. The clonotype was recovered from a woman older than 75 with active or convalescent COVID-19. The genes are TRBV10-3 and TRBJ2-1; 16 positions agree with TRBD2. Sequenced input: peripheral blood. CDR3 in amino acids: CAISDGTRTPGTSGRGINEQFF. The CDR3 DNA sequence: TGTGCCATCAGTGACGGGACACGTACTCCCGGGACTAGCGGGAGGGGGATCAATGAGCAGTTCTTC.